A single sample gave rise to the 30 T cell receptor beta chains below, sequenced in a study of regulatory T cells in long-lasting Graves disease. This sample's time point: newly diagnosed GD, antithyroid drugs for less than 3 months. From PBMCs, RNA was extracted and then used to make the TCR library. In building TCR beta libraries, iRepertoire HTBI primers were used together with Arm-PCR of CDR3 regions. TCRdb recomputed calls from the multiplex PCR reads with MiXCR, one row per CDR3 protein. Of some 410,000 distinct CDR3 sequences detected, over 15% appear once; the ten largest clones hold around a tenth. These data also formed part of another study, on T cells in Graves' hyperthyroidism and ophthalmopathy.

Sequencing used peripheral blood mononuclear cells (PBMCs), obtained at new diagnosis, from a patient treated with antithyroid drugs. These TCRs come from a woman aged 30 to 39 with Graves disease.

This clonotype was counted ten times or more. This chain uses TRBV6-5 with TRBJ2-7; maybe TRBD1 (5 bases). Trimming cost V 2 bases and J 4 bases, with 12 bases left between them. The germline V gene encodes CDR1 MNHEY and CDR2 SVGAGI. The CDR3 extends over 14 amino acids. CDR3: CASSYRAGPYEQYF. The CDR3, as DNA: TGTGCCAGCAGTTACAGGGCAGGGCCTTACGAGCAGTACTTC.

This clonotype was seen repeatedly, ten times or more. The CDR3 DNA reads as TGTGCCAGCAGTTCGGGGGGGAGTGGGGAGCAGTACTTC. This encodes CASSSGGSGEQYF. This sequence joins TRBV28 and TRBJ2-7; TRBD2 matches 8 bases. Germline-derived CDR1 and CDR2 are MDHEN and SYDVKM. This CDR3 spans 13 amino acids. The V segment lost 4 bases and the J segment 7 bases; nucleotides outside the gene matches: 6. The variable domain in full, completed from reference TRBV28 and TRBJ2-7, reads DVKVTQSSRYLVKRTGEKVFLECVQDMDHENMFWYRQDPGLGLRLIYFSYDVKMKEKGDIPEGYSVSREKKERFSLILESASTNQTSMYLCASSSGGSGEQYFGPGTRLTVT.

Many counts were recorded for this clonotype. The chain links TRBV9 to TRBJ2-1, with a possible D match to TRBD1 (6 bases). V gave up 4 bases and J gave up 12 bases, with 14 bases separating them. The CDR3 is 12 amino acids. Germline V gives CDR1 SGDLS, CDR2 YYNGEE. The CDR3 bases are TGTGCCAGCAGCCAGGGGACCAGCGGGCAGTTCTTC. Its protein product is CASSQGTSGQFF.

This clonotype came up many times. The J gene is TRBJ2-1, the V gene TRBV28, with D maybe TRBD2 (6 bases). Germline lookup yields CDR1 MDHEN and CDR2 SYDVKM. Trimming shortened V by 1 base and J by 12 bases, and 13 bases separated the two germline ends. CDR3 size: 13 residues. CDR3 DNA: TGTGCCAGCAGTTTATACGGTAGCGGCTGGCAGTTCTTC. It codes for CASSLYGSGWQFF.

The chain couples TRBV9 to TRBJ2-3; D may be TRBD1 (6 bases). CDR3 length equals 14 residues. V gave up 5 bases and J gave up 5 bases, with 15 bases separating them. Per the germline V gene, CDR1 is SGDLS and CDR2 is YYNGEE. The CDR3 sequence is CASSVLGQQDTQYF. The CDR3 bases are TGTGCCAGCAGTGTCCTAGGACAGCAAGATACGCAGTATTTT.

In its sample, this clonotype was seen many times. The rearrangement uses TRBV27 and TRBJ1-6; tentatively, D is TRBD1 (5 bases). The CDR3 sequence is 16 residues long. Germline loops: CDR1 MNHEY, CDR2 SMNVEV (reference sequence). V lost 10 bases, J lost 1 base, and 17 bases lay in between. The CDR3 protein is CATRQGMSSYNSPLHF. The DNA for the CDR3 is TGTGCCACCCGGCAGGGAATGAGTTCCTATAATTCACCCCTCCACTTT.

A few counts support this clonotype. Written as DNA, the CDR3 is TGCAGTGCCCCACTAGCGATCACCGGGGAGCTGTTTTTT. Translated: CSAPLAITGELFF. V usage is TRBV20-1 and J usage is TRBJ2-2, with TRBD2 matching 7 bases. CDR1 is DFQATT and CDR2 is SNEGSKA in the germline V gene (reference sequence). The length of the CDR3 is 13 residues. With V trimmed by 6 bases and J by 4 bases, 5 bases remained unmatched.

This clonotype was detected ten times or more. The chain joins TRBV28 to TRBJ2-5, with 13 positions matching TRBD2. The CDR3 covers 17 residues. With V trimmed by 5 bases and J by 5 bases, 11 bases remained unmatched. CDR1 MDHEN and CDR2 SYDVKM come from the germline V gene. As DNA, the CDR3 is TGTGCCAGCAGTCTAAACCTAGGGACTAGCGGGATTGAGACCCAGTACTTC. It specifies CASSLNLGTSGIETQYF.

This clonotype was detected ten times or more. The chain links TRBV28 to TRBJ2-7, with D possibly being TRBD2 (7 bases). This CDR3 has 16 amino acids. V lost 6 bases to trimming and J lost 3 bases, with 21 bases between them. Germline CDR1 MDHEN, CDR2 SYDVKM. The CDR3 sequence: CASRKGGAPDSYEQYF. The CDR3, as DNA: TGTGCCAGCAGGAAAGGGGGGGCCCCCGACAGCTACGAGCAGTACTTC.

The CDR3 coding sequence is TGTGCCGCCGCCGGGCCCTATGGCTACACCTTC. Its protein is CAAAGPYGYTF. The gene calls are TRBV6-1 and TRBJ1-2; D ambiguous. Germline V gives CDR1 MNHNS, CDR2 SASEGT. The length of the CDR3 is 11 residues. V was shortened by 11 bases and J by 4 bases, with 11 bases between the two germline ends.

This clonotype was found a few times. The V and J genes are TRBV28 and TRBJ2-2; D gene uncertain. V dropped 7 bases and J dropped 3 bases, with 15 bases sitting between them. The length of the CDR3 is 15 residues. Looked up from germline, CDR1 is MDHEN and CDR2 is SYDVKM. The CDR3 sequence is CASTPTRSDTGELFF. The CDR3 DNA is TGTGCCAGCACCCCAACCAGGTCGGACACCGGGGAGCTGTTTTTT.

In this sample, this clonotype turned up a few times. The chain has TRBV19 and TRBJ2-7; 7 bases fit TRBD1. V lost 6 bases to trimming and J lost 7 bases; unmatched junction nucleotides: 9. This CDR3 has 13 residues. Germline lookup yields CDR1 LNHDA and CDR2 SQIVND (reference sequence). Here the CDR3 DNA reads TGTGCCAGTAGCCGACAGGGTTCGACGGAGCAGTACTTC. This encodes CASSRQGSTEQYF.

This clonotype was detected many times. The chain has TRBV28 and TRBJ2-5; 7 bases map to TRBD2. Germline assignment: CDR1 MDHEN and CDR2 SYDVKM. With 2 bases clipped from V and 5 bases from J, the junction kept 5 bases outside the gene matches. CDR3 length equals 14 residues. The CDR3 DNA sequence: TGTGCCAGCAGTTTAAGAGGGGAGGGTGAGACCCAGTACTTC. It yields the protein CASSLRGEGETQYF.

V usage is TRBV6-9 and J usage is TRBJ2-7; D is tentatively TRBD1 or TRBD2 (5 bases each). The CDR3 extends over 14 amino acids. Germline loops: CDR1 MNHGY, CDR2 SVAAGI. The V gene lost 4 bases and the J gene lost 4 bases, with 14 bases spanning the gap. The chain's CDR3 is CASSLGTAGYEQYF. The CDR3 bases are TGTGCCAGCAGTTTGGGGACGGCAGGGTACGAGCAGTACTTC.

This clonotype was detected many times. CDR3 residues: CSAVEEVGYEQYF. Here the CDR3 DNA reads TGCAGCGCCGTAGAGGAGGTGGGCTACGAGCAGTACTTC. This chain uses TRBV29-1 with TRBJ2-7, with a possible D match to TRBD2 (5 bases). V gave up 7 bases and J gave up 3 bases, with 16 bases separating them. This CDR3 contains 13 residues. Germline CDR1 SQVTM, CDR2 ANQGSEA.

This clonotype was seen many times. V is TRBV2 and J is TRBJ2-7; no firm D call. CDR3 length: 13 residues. The V and J ends lost 7 bases and 0 bases respectively, with 10 bases between them. Germline V gene lookup returns CDR1 SNHLY and CDR2 FYNNEI. The CDR3 reads CASTVSDSYEQYF. CDR3 nucleotide sequence: TGTGCCAGCACGGTCAGTGACTCCTACGAGCAGTACTTC.

This clonotype was detected many times. The gene calls are TRBV28 and TRBJ2-7; 9 bases agree with TRBD1. CDR3 size: 13 residues. Per germline, CDR1 MDHEN and CDR2 SYDVKM. V dropped 10 bases and J dropped 1; count of bases not matched to a gene: 5. The CDR3 is CATTGTGSYEQYF. CDR3 in DNA: TGTGCCACCACCGGGACAGGGTCCTACGAGCAGTACTTC.

This clonotype occurred many times. The chain has TRBV13 and TRBJ1-1, with 7 bases fitting TRBD1. Per germline, CDR1 PRHDT and CDR2 FYEKMQ (reference sequence). J was trimmed by 10 bases and V by 5 bases; bases with no gene match: 10. The CDR3 consists of 13 residues. This CDR3 reads CASSPRTGGRAFF. CDR3 bases: TGTGCCAGCAGCCCCCGGACAGGAGGTCGAGCTTTCTTT.

This clonotype was detected a few times. The V call is TRBV15, the J call TRBJ1-6; a weak D match, TRBD1 (6 bases). The germline gives CDR1 LNHNV, CDR2 YYDKDF (reference sequence). Trimming took off 9 bases at V and 9 bases at J, with 18 bases between the two ends. The CDR3 sequence is 14 residues long. Here the CDR3 DNA reads TGTGCCACAGAGGACGGGGGCATTGGTTCACCCCTCCACTTT. It codes for CATEDGGIGSPLHF.

This clonotype was detected a few times. The chain combines TRBV14 with TRBJ2-7, with D uncertain. Trimming pared 1 base from V and 0 bases from J, leaving 16 bases between. This CDR3 has 17 amino acids. In germline, CDR1 is SGHDN, CDR2 FVKESK. Written as DNA, the CDR3 is TGTGCCAGCAGCCAAGGACGGTCTTTGATGAGCTCCTACGAGCAGTACTTC. The encoded protein is CASSQGRSLMSSYEQYF.

Notes on this clonotype: This sequence may be a read error, since a much larger clone differs from it by one base. The chain is built from TRBV7-3 and TRBJ2-2, with D hard to call. The CDR3 has 15 amino acids. Germline assignment: CDR1 SGHTA and CDR2 FQGTGA. The CDR3 bases are TGTGCCAGCAGCTTAACAAGCCGCCCTGGTGGTGAGCTGTCTTTT. It yields the protein CASSLTSRPGGELSF.

This clonotype was counted many times. Here the CDR3 DNA reads TGTGCCATCAGTGATTATCAAGGCGCCTACGAGCAGTACTTC. Its translation is CAISDYQGAYEQYF. The chain has TRBV10-3 and TRBJ2-7; no firm D call. From germline, CDR1 is ENHRY and CDR2 SYGVKD. V shed 3 bases and J shed 2 bases, with 11 bases lying between them. The CDR3 extends over 14 amino acids.

This clonotype was seen a few times. This sequence joins TRBV9 and TRBJ2-1; 13 bases line up with TRBD2. Germline V gene data show CDR1 as SGDLS and CDR2 as YYNGEE. The CDR3 consists of 16 residues. V lost 0 bases, J lost 7 bases, and 4 bases stayed unmatched. This CDR3 is CASSVELAGGDNEQFF. The CDR3 bases are TGTGCCAGCAGCGTAGAACTAGCGGGAGGGGATAATGAGCAGTTCTTC.

CDR3 DNA: TGTGCCAGCAGTCCCTGGAGCACAGATACGCAGTATTTT. It encodes CASSPWSTDTQYF. The chain carries TRBV11-1 and TRBJ2-3; D is undetermined. V shed 6 bases and J shed 0 bases, with 7 bases lying between them. Germline V gene sequence: CDR1 SGHAT, CDR2 FQDESV (reference sequence). The CDR3 extends over 13 amino acids.

This clonotype was detected ten times or more. This rearrangement joins TRBV5-1 to TRBJ2-3; tentatively, D is TRBD1 (5 bases). CDR1 is SGHRS, CDR2 YFSETQ, per germline. The CDR3 contains 17 residues. V lost 0 bases and J 1 base, leaving 15 bases between the germline ends. CDR3 protein: CASSLVPGPPGTDTQYF. Written as DNA, the CDR3 is TGCGCCAGCAGCTTGGTGCCAGGGCCGCCAGGCACAGATACGCAGTATTTT. The full variable domain, in which reference TRBV5-1 and TRBJ2-3 provide the parts outside the CDR3, is KAGVTQTPRYLIKTRGQQVTLSCSPISGHRSVSWYQQTPGQGLQFLFEYFSETQRNKGNFPGRFSGRQFSNSRSEMNVSTLELGDSALYLCASSLVPGPPGTDTQYFGPGTRLTVL.

V usage is TRBV6-2 or TRBV6-3 and J usage is TRBJ1-2; TRBD1 is a possible D gene (6 bases). Between the trimmed V and J ends, which lost 0 bases and 4 bases, there was a span of 12 bases. The CDR3 contains 15 residues. CDR1 is MNHEY, CDR2 SVGEGT, per germline. The CDR3 DNA reads as TGTGCCAGCAGTTACTCGCCCGGACAGATCTATGGCTACACCTTC. Translation: CASSYSPGQIYGYTF.

A remark on this clonotype: A much larger clone differs by one base, so this may be a read error. The V call is TRBV13, the J call TRBJ2-7; the D gene is possibly TRBD1 (5 bases). This CDR3 contains 15 residues. From germline, CDR1 is PRHDT and CDR2 FYEKMQ (reference sequence). Trimming shortened V by 2 bases and J by 2 bases, and 13 bases separated the two germline ends. The DNA for the CDR3 is TGTGCCAGCAGCTTAACTTCGACAGAGACCTACGAGCAGTACTTC. Translating gives CASSLTSTETYEQYF.

This clonotype was picked up a small number of times. The V call is TRBV7-8, the J call TRBJ2-1; 9 bases are shared with TRBD2. Germline lookup yields CDR1 SGHVS and CDR2 FQNEAQ. CDR3 size: 18 residues. J was trimmed by 0 bases and V by 4 bases; bases with no gene match: 10. The chain's CDR3 is CASSSTRVSGSSYNEQFF. The DNA for the CDR3 is TGTGCCAGCAGCTCGACAAGGGTTAGCGGGAGCTCCTACAATGAGCAGTTCTTC.

This clonotype was picked up a small number of times. The chain couples TRBV15 to TRBJ1-2, with unresolved D. Germline V gene data show CDR1 as LNHNV and CDR2 as YYDKDF (reference sequence). The V gene lost 1 base and the J gene lost 4 bases, with 10 bases spanning the gap. The CDR3 has 14 residues. The CDR3: CATSRGSDGYGYTF. CDR3 sequence (DNA): TGTGCCACCAGCAGAGGGTCGGACGGCTATGGCTACACCTTC.

Comment on this clonotype: One end of the junction fails to match germline, which may point to a read error. This rearrangement joins TRBV3-1 to TRBJ2-5; D uncertain. The CDR3 spans 13 residues. CDR1 and CDR2 from the germline V gene are LGHDT and YNNKEL (reference sequence). The CDR3 DNA is TGTGCCAACAGCCAAGGGCGCCAAGAGACCCAGTACTTC. Its translation is CANSQGRQETQYF.